This T cell receptor (beta chain) comes out of a study of blood T cell repertoires in COVID-19. This CDR3 contains 14 residues. The germline V gene has CDR1 SGHNT and CDR2 YENEEA. V lost 5 bases and J lost 4, with 14 bases in between. TCRdb's table, derived via immunoSEQ multiplex PCR, lists solely in-frame clones and lacks some. The sample carries approximately 31,000 clones, approximately 89% recorded once. The V gene is TRBV11-3, the J gene TRBJ1-2, with D possibly TRBD1 on 5 matching bases. The sequence came from a man between 60 and 70 years old with acute or convalescent COVID-19. Sequenced input: peripheral blood. Here the CDR3 DNA reads TGTGCCAGCAGCCGAGGAGGGGAGGCCTATGGCTACACCTTC. Residues: CASSRGGEAYGYTF. Full variable domain (remainder filled in from reference TRBV11-3 and TRBJ1-2): EAGVVQSPRYKIIEKKQPVAFWCNPISGHNTLYWYLQNLGQGPELLIRYENEEAVDDSQLPKDRFSAERLKGVDSTLKIQPAELGDSAVYLCASSRGGEAYGYTFGSGTRLTVV.